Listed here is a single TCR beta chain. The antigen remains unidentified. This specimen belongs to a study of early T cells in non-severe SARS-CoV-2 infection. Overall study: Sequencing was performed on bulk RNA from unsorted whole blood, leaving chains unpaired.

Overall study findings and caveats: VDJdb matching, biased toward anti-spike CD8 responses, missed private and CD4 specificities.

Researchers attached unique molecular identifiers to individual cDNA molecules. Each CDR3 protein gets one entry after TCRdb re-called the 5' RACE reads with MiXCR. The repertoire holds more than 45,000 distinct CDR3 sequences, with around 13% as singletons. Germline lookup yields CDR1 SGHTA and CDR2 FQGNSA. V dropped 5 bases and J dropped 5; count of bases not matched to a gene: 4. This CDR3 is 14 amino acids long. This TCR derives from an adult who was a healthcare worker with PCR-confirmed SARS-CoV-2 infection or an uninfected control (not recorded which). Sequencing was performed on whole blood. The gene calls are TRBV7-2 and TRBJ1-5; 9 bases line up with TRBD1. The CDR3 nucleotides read TGTGCCAGCAGCAAGACAGGGGGGGATCAGCCCCAGCATTTT. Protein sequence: CASSKTGGDQPQHF.